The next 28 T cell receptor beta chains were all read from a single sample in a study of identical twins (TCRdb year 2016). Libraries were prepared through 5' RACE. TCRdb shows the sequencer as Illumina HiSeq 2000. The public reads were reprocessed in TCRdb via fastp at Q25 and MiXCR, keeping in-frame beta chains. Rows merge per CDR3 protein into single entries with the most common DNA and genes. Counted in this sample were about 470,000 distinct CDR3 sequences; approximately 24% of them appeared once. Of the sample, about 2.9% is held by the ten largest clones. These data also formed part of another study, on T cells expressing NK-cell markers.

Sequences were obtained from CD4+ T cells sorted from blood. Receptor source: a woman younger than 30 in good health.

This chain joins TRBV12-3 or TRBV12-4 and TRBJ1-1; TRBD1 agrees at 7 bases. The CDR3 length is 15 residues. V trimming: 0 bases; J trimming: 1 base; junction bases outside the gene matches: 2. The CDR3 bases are TGTGCCAGCAGTTTAGCCTCAGGGGGGAACACTGAAGCTTTCTTT. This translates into CASSLASGGNTEAFF.

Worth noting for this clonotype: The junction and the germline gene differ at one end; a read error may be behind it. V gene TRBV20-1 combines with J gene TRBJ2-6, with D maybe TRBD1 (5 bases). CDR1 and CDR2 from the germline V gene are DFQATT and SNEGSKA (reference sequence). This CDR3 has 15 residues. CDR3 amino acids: CSAAQATSGTNVLTF. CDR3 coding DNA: TGCAGTGCTGCACAGGCGACATCTGGGACCAACGTCCTGACTTTC.

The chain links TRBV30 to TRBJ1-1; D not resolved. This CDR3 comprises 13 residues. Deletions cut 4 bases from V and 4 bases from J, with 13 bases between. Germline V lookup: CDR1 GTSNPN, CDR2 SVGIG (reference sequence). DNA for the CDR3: TGTGCCTGGAATTGGGCTCCTGGCACTGAAGCTTTCTTT. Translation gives CAWNWAPGTEAFF.

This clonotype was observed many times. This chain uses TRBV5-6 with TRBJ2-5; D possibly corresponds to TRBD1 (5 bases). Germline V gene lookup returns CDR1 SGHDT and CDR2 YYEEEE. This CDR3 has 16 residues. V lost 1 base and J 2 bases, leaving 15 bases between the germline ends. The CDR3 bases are TGTGCCAGCAGCTTGAAACAGGCTCTGGAGCAAGAGACCCAGTACTTC. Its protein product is CASSLKQALEQETQYF.

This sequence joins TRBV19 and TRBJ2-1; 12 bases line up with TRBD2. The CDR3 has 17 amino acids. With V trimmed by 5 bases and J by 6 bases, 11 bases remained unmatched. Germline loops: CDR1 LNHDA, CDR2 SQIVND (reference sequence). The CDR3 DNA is TGTGCCAGTAGTCAGCTCCCGGGACTAGCGGGCCTCAATGAGCAGTTCTTC. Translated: CASSQLPGLAGLNEQFF.

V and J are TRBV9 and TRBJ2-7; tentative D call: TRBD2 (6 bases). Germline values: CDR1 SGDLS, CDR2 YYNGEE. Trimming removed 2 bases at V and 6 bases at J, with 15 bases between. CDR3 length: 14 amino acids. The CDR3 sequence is CASSVDGEAGEQYF. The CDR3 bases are TGTGCCAGCAGCGTTGATGGGGAGGCGGGCGAGCAGTACTTC. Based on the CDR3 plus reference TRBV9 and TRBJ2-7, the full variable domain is DSGVTQTPKHLITATGQRVTLRCSPRSGDLSVYWYQQSLDQGLQFLIQYYNGEERAKGNILERFSAQQFPDLHSELNLSSLELGDSALYFCASSVDGEAGEQYFGPGTRLTVT.

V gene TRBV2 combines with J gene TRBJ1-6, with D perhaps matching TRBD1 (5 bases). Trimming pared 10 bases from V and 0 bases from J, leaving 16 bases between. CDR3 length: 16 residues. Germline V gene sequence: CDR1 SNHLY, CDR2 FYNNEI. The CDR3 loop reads CATRGRGSSYNSPLHF. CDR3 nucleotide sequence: TGTGCCACCCGGGGACGGGGAAGCTCCTATAATTCACCCCTCCACTTT.

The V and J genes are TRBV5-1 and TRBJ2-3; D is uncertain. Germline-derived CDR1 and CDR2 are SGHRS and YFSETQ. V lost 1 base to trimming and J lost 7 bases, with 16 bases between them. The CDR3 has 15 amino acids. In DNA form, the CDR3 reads TGCGCCAGCAGCTTGTGGGGTCTCGTTTCGTATACGCAGTATTTT. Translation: CASSLWGLVSYTQYF. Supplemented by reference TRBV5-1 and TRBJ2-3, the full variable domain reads KAGVTQTPRYLIKTRGQQVTLSCSPISGHRSVSWYQQTPGQGLQFLFEYFSETQRNKGNFPGRFSGRQFSNSRSEMNVSTLELGDSALYLCASSLWGLVSYTQYFGPGTRLTVL.

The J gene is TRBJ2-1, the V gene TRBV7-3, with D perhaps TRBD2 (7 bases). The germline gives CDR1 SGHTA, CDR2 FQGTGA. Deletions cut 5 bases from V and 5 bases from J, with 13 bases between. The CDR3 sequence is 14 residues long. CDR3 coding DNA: TGTGCCAGCAGCGCCAAGGGGGGGGACAATGAGCAGTTCTTC. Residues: CASSAKGGDNEQFF. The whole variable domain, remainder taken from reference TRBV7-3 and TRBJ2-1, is GAGVSQTPSNKVTEKGKYVELRCDPISGHTALYWYRQSLGQGPEFLIYFQGTGAADDSGLPNDRFFAVRPEGSVSTLKIQRTERGDSAVYLCASSAKGGDNEQFFGPGTRLTVL.

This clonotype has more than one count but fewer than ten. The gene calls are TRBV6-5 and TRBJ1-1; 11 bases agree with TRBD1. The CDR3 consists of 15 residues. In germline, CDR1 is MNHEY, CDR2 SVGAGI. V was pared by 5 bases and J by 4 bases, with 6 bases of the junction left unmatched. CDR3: CASSLGTGGSTEAFF. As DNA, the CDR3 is TGTGCCAGCAGTCTTGGGACAGGGGGTAGCACTGAAGCTTTCTTT.

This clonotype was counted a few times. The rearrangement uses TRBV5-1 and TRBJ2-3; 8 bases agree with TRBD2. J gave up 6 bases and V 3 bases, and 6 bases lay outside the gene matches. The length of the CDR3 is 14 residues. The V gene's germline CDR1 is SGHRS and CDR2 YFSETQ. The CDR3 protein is CASSSRLAYDTQYF. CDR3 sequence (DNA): TGCGCCAGCAGCTCCAGACTAGCGTACGATACGCAGTATTTT.

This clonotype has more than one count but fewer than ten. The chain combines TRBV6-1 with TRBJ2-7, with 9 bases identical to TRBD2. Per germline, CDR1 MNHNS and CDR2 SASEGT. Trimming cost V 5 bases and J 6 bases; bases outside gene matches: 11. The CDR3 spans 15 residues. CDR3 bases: TGTGCCAGCAGTCGGATAGCGGGAGTGATGTCCGAGCAGTACTTC. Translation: CASSRIAGVMSEQYF.

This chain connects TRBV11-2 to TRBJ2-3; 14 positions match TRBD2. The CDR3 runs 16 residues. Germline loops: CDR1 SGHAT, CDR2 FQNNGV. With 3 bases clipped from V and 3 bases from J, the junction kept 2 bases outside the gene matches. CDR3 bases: TGTGCCAGCAGCTTGGGACTAGCGGGAGCGACAGATACGCAGTATTTT. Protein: CASSLGLAGATDTQYF.

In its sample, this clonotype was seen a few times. This chain's CDR3 is CASSLGSGTGGTDTQYF. The CDR3 DNA sequence: TGCGCCAGCAGCTTGGGGTCCGGGACAGGGGGCACAGATACGCAGTATTTT. This chain joins TRBV5-1 and TRBJ2-3, with 10 positions matching TRBD1. Losses at the gene ends were 0 bases for V and 1 base for J; bases not matched to a gene: 5. CDR3 length: 17 residues. Per germline, CDR1 SGHRS and CDR2 YFSETQ.

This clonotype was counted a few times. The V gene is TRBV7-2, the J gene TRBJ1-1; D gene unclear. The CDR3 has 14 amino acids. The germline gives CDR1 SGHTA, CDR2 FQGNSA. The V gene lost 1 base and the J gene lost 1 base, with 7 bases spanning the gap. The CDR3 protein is CASSLGVENTEAFF. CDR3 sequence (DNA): TGTGCCAGCAGCTTAGGGGTGGAGAACACTGAAGCTTTCTTT.

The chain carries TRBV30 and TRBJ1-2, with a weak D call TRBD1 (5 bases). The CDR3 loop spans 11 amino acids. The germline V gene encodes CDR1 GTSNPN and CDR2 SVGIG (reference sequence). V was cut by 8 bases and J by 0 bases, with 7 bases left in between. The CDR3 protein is CAVQANYGYTF. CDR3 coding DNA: TGTGCCGTACAGGCTAACTATGGCTACACCTTC.

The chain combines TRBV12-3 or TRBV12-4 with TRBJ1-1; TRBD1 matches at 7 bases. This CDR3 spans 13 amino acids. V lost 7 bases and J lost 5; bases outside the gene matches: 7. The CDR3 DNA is TGTGCCAGCATCAGGACAGGTCCTACTGAAGCTTTCTTT. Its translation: CASIRTGPTEAFF.

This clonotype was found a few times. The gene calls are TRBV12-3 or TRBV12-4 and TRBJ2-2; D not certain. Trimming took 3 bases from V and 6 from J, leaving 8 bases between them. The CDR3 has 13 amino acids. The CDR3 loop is CASSFRLAGELFF. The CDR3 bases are TGTGCCAGCAGTTTCAGATTGGCCGGGGAGCTGTTTTTT.

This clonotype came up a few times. In DNA, the CDR3 is TGCAGTGCCTATCATCCCGGAGCTCGCCAAGAGACCCAGTACTTC. Its protein is CSAYHPGARQETQYF. The chain links TRBV20-1 to TRBJ2-5; D gene uncertain. CDR3 size: 15 residues. The V and J ends lost 6 bases and 1 base respectively, with 18 bases between them. Per the germline V gene, CDR1 is DFQATT and CDR2 is SNEGSKA (reference sequence).

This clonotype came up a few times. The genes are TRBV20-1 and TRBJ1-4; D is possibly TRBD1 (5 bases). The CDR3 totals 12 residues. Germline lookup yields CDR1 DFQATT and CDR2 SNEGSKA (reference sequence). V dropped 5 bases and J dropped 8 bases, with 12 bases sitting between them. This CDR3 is CSAGGGGEKLFF. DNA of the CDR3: TGCAGTGCTGGGGGGGGTGGCGAAAAACTGTTTTTT.

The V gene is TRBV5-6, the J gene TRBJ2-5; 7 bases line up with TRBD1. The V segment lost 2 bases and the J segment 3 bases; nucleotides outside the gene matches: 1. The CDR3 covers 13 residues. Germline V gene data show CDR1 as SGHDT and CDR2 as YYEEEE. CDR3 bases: TGTGCCAGCAGCTTACAGGGGAAAGAGACCCAGTACTTC. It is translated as CASSLQGKETQYF.

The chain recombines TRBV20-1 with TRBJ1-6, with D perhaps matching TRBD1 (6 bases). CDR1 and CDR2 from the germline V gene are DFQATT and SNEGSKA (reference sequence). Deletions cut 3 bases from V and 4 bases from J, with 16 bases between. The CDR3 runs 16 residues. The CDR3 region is CSASLQGQSYNSPLHF. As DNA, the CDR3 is TGCAGTGCTAGTTTACAGGGCCAATCTTATAATTCACCCCTCCACTTT.

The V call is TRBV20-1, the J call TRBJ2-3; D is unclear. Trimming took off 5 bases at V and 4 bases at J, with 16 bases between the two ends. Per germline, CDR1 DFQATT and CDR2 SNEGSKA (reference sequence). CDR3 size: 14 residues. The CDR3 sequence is CSAVDPPGSDTQYF. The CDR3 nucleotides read TGCAGTGCTGTTGACCCCCCTGGGTCAGATACGCAGTATTTT.

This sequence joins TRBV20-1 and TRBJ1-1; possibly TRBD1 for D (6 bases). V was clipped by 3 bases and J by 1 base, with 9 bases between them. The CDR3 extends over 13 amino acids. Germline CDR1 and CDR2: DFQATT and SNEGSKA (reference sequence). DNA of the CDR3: TGCAGTGCTAGCATGGACAGGAACACTGAAGCTTTCTTT. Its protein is CSASMDRNTEAFF.

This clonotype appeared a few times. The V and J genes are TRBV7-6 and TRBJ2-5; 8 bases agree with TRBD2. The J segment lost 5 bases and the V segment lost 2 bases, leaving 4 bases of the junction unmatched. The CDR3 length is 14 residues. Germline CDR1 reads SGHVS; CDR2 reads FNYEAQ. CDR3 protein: CASSLSTGGETQYF. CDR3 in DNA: TGTGCCAGCAGCTTATCTACGGGAGGGGAGACCCAGTACTTC. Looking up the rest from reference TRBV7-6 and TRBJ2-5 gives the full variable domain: GAGVSQSPRYKVTKRGQDVALRCDPISGHVSLYWYRQALGQGPEFLTYFNYEAQQDKSGLPNDRFSAERPEGSISTLTIQRTEQRDSAMYRCASSLSTGGETQYFGPGTRLLVL.

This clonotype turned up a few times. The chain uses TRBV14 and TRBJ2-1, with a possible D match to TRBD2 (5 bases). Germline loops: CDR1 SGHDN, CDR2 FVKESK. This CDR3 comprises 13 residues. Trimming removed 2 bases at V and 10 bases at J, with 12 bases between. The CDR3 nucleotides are TGTGCCAGCAGCCAATTACGAGGGCAGGAGCAGTTCTTC. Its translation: CASSQLRGQEQFF.

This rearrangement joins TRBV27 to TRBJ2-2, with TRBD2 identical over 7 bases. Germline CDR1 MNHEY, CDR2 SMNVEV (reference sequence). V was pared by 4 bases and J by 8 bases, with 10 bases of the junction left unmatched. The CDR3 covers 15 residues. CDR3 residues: CASSSKSGGRGELFF. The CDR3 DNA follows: TGTGCCAGCAGTTCGAAATCGGGGGGTCGAGGGGAGCTGTTTTTT.

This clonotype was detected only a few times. This CDR3 is CASSLPRSGAYEQYF. As DNA, the CDR3 is TGTGCCAGCAGTTTACCTCGTAGCGGCGCCTACGAGCAGTACTTC. The rearrangement joins TRBV12-3 or TRBV12-4 to TRBJ2-7; possible D gene TRBD2, 6 bases. Trimming stripped 2 bases from V and 2 bases from J, with 13 bases between. The CDR3 is made up of 15 amino acids.